This passage covers 8 T cell receptor beta chains from one sample sequenced in a study of blood T cell repertoires in COVID-19. TCRdb keeps only in-frame clones here, not all; method: immunoSEQ multiplex PCR. The sample carries hundreds of thousands of clones, approximately 86% recorded once. The specimen was PBMCs or T cells enriched from blood (not recorded which). These receptors all come from a woman aged 55-75 years who had recovered from COVID-19.

This clone occurred once. V gene TRBV7-2 combines with J gene TRBJ2-3; D not certain. The V end lost 5 bases, the J end lost 7 bases, and 13 bases lay between the germline ends. CDR3 length: 13 amino acids. Germline values: CDR1 SGHTA, CDR2 FQGNSA. The CDR3 sequence: CASSSYRANTQYF. CDR3 bases: TGTGCCAGCAGCAGCTACAGAGCCAATACGCAGTATTTT.

DNA of the CDR3: TGTGCCAGTAGTCTAACCGGGACAGTCTCCTACAATGAGCAGTTCTTC. Encoded protein: CASSLTGTVSYNEQFF. This chain connects TRBV19 to TRBJ2-1; 7 nucleotides line up with TRBD1. The V gene end was trimmed by 5 bases and the J gene end by 0 bases; junction bases not matched to a gene: 7. Germline loops: CDR1 LNHDA, CDR2 SQIVND (reference sequence). CDR3 length equals 16 residues.

This CDR3 is CASSSGVINSPLHF. CDR3 nucleotide sequence: TGTGCCAGCAGCTCAGGGGTCATTAATTCACCCCTCCACTTT. V usage is TRBV5-6 and J usage is TRBJ1-6, with D possibly being TRBD1 (6 bases). The CDR3 contains 14 residues. Trimming took 3 bases from V and 6 from J, leaving 10 bases between them. Germline CDR1 SGHDT, CDR2 YYEEEE.

To note about this clone: This sample also contains other DNA sequences that code for the same CDR3. This chain uses TRBV6-1 with TRBJ1-4; unclear D gene. This CDR3 is built from 14 residues. V lost 3 bases and J 3 bases, leaving 8 bases between the germline ends. In germline, CDR1 is MNHNS, CDR2 SASEGT. The CDR3 is CASSEAGANEKLFF. The CDR3 coding sequence is TGTGCCAGCAGTGAGGCCGGGGCTAATGAAAAACTGTTTTTT.

This chain joins TRBV5-1 and TRBJ2-6; 7 bases are shared with TRBD1. There are 15 residues in the CDR3. Germline assignment: CDR1 SGHRS and CDR2 YFSETQ. Losses at the gene ends were 3 bases for V and 0 bases for J; bases not matched to a gene: 0. The CDR3 protein is CASSSGGSGANVLTF. CDR3 DNA sequence: TGCGCCAGCAGCTCAGGGGGCTCTGGGGCCAACGTCCTGACTTTC.

The rearrangement joins TRBV5-1 to TRBJ2-7; D might be TRBD2 (5 bases). This CDR3 spans 15 amino acids. CDR1 is SGHRS and CDR2 is YFSETQ in the germline V gene. Trimming removed 4 bases at V and 3 bases at J, with 17 bases between. The CDR3 DNA reads TGCGCCAGCAGCAACGGACTGACTCCAGACTACGAGCAGTACGTC. Its protein product is CASSNGLTPDYEQYV.

V and J are TRBV19 and TRBJ2-3; a weak D match, TRBD1 (6 bases). The V gene lost 5 bases and the J gene lost 3 bases, with 9 bases spanning the gap. Germline lookup yields CDR1 LNHDA and CDR2 SQIVND (reference sequence). CDR3 length: 13 amino acids. CDR3 sequence (DNA): TGTGCCAGTAGTGCACAGGGAACAGATACGCAGTATTTT. Its translation: CASSAQGTDTQYF.

This rearrangement joins TRBV21-1 to TRBJ1-5; TRBD1 reflects the table's D call only, with no check against the DNA. TRBV21-1 is termed a pseudogene. The CDR3 sequence is 18 residues long. The CDR3 nucleotides read TGTGCCAGCAGCAAAGGGGACAGGGGTGGATATAGCAATCAGCCCCAGCATTTT. As protein: CASSKGDRGGYSNQPQHF.